The source of this T cell receptor beta chain is a study of blood T cell repertoires in COVID-19. Study information: Acute and convalescent COVID-19 samples came from the United States, Italy and Spain. T cells, B-cell-depleted T cells, or PBMCs supplied cDNA or gDNA.

How the authors handled the data: Amplification of reference gene primers was used by the study to estimate nucleated cell counts. The repertoire was sequenced with immunoSEQ multiplex PCR; TCRdb's copy has only in-frame clones and lacks some. The D gene and trimming were derived from the DNA, and the V and J assignments and clone size from that table. The data show roughly 140,000 clones, 78% seen once. Germline V gives CDR1 MDHEN, CDR2 SYDVKM. The CDR3 contains 15 residues. The V segment lost 6 bases and the J segment 8 bases; nucleotides outside the gene matches: 13. The sequenced material came from peripheral blood. The clonotype comes from a woman in her sixties or seventies with acute or convalescent COVID-19. This chain links TRBV28 with TRBJ2-1, with 7 bases aligning to TRBD2. CDR3 sequence (DNA): TGTGCCAGCAGCCCCATCCGCGGGAGCGGCTATGAGCAGTTCTTC. Translating it yields CASSPIRGSGYEQFF.